The text below deals with one T cell receptor (beta chain). Its antigen is unknown. The entry originates in a study of beta chain features in type 1 diabetes. The sequenced template was cDNA made from the entire isolated RNA. Profiled with immunoSEQ multiplex PCR; TCRdb holds only in-frame clones, not every one. The table includes about 660,000 clones, over 13% detected once. Overall study findings and caveats: Among patients with Type 1 diabetes, TCRB CDR3s were moderately but significantly shorter in every one of the four CD4+ subsets.

Germline V gene data show CDR1 as SGHDN and CDR2 as FVKESK. The CDR3 loop spans 15 amino acids. Between the trimmed V and J ends, which lost 0 bases and 6 bases, there was a span of 15 bases. V gene TRBV14 combines with J gene TRBJ2-7, with a possible D match to TRBD2 (6 bases). Material for sequencing was naive CD4+ T cells from blood. The receptor was derived from a man between 18 and 35 years old with type 1 diabetes. For the CDR3, the DNA is TGTGCCAGCAGCCAAGATGTGGGGGGTACGAGCGAGCAGTACTTC. Amino acids: CASSQDVGGTSEQYF.